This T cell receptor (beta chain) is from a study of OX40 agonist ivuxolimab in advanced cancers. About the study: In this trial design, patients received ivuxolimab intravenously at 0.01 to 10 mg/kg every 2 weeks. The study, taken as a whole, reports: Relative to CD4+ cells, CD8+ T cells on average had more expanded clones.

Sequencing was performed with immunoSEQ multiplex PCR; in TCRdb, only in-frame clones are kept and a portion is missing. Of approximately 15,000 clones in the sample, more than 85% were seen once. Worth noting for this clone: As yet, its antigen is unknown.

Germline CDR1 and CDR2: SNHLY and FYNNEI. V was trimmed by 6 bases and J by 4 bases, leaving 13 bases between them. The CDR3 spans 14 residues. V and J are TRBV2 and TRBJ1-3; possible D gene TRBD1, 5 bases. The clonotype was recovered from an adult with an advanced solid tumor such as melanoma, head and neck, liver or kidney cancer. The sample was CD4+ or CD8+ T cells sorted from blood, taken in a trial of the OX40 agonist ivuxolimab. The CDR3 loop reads CASSVPGSGNTIYF. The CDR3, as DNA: TGTGCCAGCAGCGTGCCAGGGAGCGGAAACACCATATATTTT.